This TCR beta chain was recovered during a study of a mutant IDH1 vaccine in newly diagnosed glioma. Study as a whole: V12 fell at week 35 and V13, the study end, at week 47.

Whole-study results and caveats: Altogether, 80% to 95% of patients exhibited vaccine-induced immune responses.

To note about this clone: Antigen specificity is unknown.

Time point of the sample: week 35, safety follow-up. All doses held 300 ug of mutant IDH1 20-mer peptide, with topical imiquimod. Method: immunoSEQ multiplex PCR; TCRdb's copy keeps in-frame clones and lacks some. The sample includes about 56,000 clones, roughly nine tenths of them seen just once. The CDR3 consists of 14 residues. CDR1 and CDR2 (germline): SEHNR, FQNEAQ (reference sequence). V was shortened by 4 bases and J by 3 bases, with 13 bases between the two germline ends. The sequencing here drew on PBMCs, taken from a glioma patient whose treatment included an IDH1 peptide vaccine. The TCR was taken from a man in his forties with glioma. This chain joins TRBV7-9 and TRBJ2-7, with D possibly TRBD2 on 6 matching bases. CDR3 nucleotide sequence: TGTGCCAGCAGCTCAGGGACGGGAGTCTACGAGCAGTACTTC. Amino acids: CASSSGTGVYEQYF.